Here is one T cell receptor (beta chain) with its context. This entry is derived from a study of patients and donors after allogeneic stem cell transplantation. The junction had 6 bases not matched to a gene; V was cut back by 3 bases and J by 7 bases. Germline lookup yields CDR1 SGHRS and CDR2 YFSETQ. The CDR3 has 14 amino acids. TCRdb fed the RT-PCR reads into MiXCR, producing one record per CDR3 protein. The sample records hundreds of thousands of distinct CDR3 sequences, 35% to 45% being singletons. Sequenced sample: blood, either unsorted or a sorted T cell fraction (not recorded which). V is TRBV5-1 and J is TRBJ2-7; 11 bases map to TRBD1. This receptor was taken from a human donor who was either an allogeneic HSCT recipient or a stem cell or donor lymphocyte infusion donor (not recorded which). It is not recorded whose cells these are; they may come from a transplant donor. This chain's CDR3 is CASSSGTGGNEQYF. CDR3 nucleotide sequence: TGCGCCAGCAGCTCCGGGACAGGGGGTAATGAGCAGTACTTC. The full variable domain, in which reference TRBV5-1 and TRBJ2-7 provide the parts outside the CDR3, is KAGVTQTPRYLIKTRGQQVTLSCSPISGHRSVSWYQQTPGQGLQFLFEYFSETQRNKGNFPGRFSGRQFSNSRSEMNVSTLELGDSALYLCASSSGTGGNEQYFGPGTRLTVT.